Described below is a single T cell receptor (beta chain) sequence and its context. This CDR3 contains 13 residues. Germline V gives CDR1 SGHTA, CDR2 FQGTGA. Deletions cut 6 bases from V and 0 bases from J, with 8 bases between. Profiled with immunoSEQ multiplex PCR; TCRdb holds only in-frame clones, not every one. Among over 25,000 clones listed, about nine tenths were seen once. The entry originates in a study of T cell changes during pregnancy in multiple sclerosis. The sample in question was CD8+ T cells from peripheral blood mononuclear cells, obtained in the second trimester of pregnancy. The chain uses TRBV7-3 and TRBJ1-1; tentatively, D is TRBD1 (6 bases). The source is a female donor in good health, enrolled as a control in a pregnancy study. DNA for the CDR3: TGTGCCAGCAGAACAGGGATGAACACTGAAGCTTTCTTT. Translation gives CASRTGMNTEAFF.